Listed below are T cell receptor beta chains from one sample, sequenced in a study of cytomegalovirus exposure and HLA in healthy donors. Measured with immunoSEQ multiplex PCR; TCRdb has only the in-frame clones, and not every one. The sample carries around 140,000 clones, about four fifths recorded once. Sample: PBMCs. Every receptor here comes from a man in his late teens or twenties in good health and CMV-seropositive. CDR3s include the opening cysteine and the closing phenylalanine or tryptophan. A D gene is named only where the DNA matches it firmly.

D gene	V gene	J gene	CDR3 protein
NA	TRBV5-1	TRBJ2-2	CASSPTGTNTGELFF
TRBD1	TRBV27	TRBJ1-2	CASRRMSPGTGTYGYTF
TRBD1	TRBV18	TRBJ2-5	CASSPGQGSETQYF
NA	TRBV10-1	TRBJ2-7	CASSEPSQGEQYF
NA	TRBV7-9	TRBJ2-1	CASSRSDSYNEQFF
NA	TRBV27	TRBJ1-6	CASLGGNWLHF
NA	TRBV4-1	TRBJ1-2	CASSLQGDFRYGYTF
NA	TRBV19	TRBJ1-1	CASSIPTDPNTEAFF
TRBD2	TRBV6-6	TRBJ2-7	CASSSSGLVEQYF
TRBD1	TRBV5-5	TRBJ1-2	CASSRIFSGTGADGYTF
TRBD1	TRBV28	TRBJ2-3	CASSSQGIGTDTQYF
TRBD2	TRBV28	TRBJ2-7	CASSLGGEEQYF
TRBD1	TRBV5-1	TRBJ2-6	CASSMDRDGANVLTF
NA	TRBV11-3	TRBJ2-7	CASSLGRGYDEQYF
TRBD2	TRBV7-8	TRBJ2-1	CASSLELAAYNEQFF
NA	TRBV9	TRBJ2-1	CASSPGRDSGNEQFF
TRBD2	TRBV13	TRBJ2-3	CASSLGSGLAGGDTQYF
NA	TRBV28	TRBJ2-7	CASRDTSIYEQYF
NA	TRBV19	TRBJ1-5	CATGKNQPQHF
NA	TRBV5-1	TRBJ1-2	CASSLGETDDGYTF
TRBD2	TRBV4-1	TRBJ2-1	CASSVGLAGTYNEQFF
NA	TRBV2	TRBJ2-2	CASSDPGETGELFF
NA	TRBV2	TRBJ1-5	CASSVGQLSNQPQHF
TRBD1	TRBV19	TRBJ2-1	CASTPGDRVRNEQFF